The 25 T cell receptor beta chains below come from one sample, sequenced in a study of vaccination effects on CD4 cells after COVID-19. Assay: immunoSEQ multiplex PCR; the TCRdb copy retains only in-frame clones and omits some. The sample lists tens of thousands of clones; roughly 74% were seen once. Their target antigens are unknown. Investigators separated out CD4+ T cells once around eleven days of culture had passed. The material sequenced was CD4+ T cells from PBMCs cultured without peptide, taken before COVID-19 vaccination. These receptors originate from a human donor who received a COVID-19 vaccine.

V gene TRBV6-5 combines with J gene TRBJ1-2; the match to TRBD1 covers 7 bases. The length of the CDR3 is 14 residues. The germline V gene encodes CDR1 MNHEY and CDR2 SVGAGI. Trimming cost V 5 bases and J 8 bases; bases outside gene matches: 11. CDR3 sequence: CASSPQSGQRGYTF. The CDR3, as DNA: TGTGCCAGCAGTCCTCAGTCGGGACAGCGGGGCTACACCTTC.

The chain has TRBV6-5 and TRBJ1-5; D remains ambiguous. Per the germline V gene, CDR1 is MNHEY and CDR2 is SVGAGI. The V end was cut by 2 bases, the J end by 4 bases, with 9 bases between. The CDR3 is 14 residues long. In DNA form, the CDR3 reads TGTGCCAGCAGTTACAGTTACGGGAATCAGCCCCAGCATTTT. This translates into CASSYSYGNQPQHF.

This clone was detected a few times. This chain joins TRBV7-9 and TRBJ2-2, with D perhaps given as TRBD1 or TRBD2 (5 bases each). The V end was cut by 6 bases, the J end by 2 bases, with 10 bases between. The V gene's germline CDR1 is SEHNR and CDR2 FQNEAQ (reference sequence). This CDR3 has 14 amino acids. Written as DNA, the CDR3 is TGTGCCAGCAGAGGGGAGTTTAACACCGGGGAGCTGTTTTTT. Protein product: CASRGEFNTGELFF.

V and J are TRBV5-4 and TRBJ2-3, with D maybe TRBD2 (6 bases). With 0 bases removed from V and 2 bases from J, the gap between germline ends came to 10 bases. The germline V gene has CDR1 SGHNT and CDR2 YYREEE (reference sequence). The CDR3 is 15 amino acids. The CDR3, as DNA: TGTGCCAGCAGCTTGGGACCGGACTACACAGATACGCAGTATTTT. Protein: CASSLGPDYTDTQYF.

This clone was counted only a few times. The chain's CDR3 is CASSLTLTTAGEDEQFF. The DNA for the CDR3 is TGCGCCAGCAGCTTAACCCTGACTACGGCGGGAGAGGATGAGCAGTTCTTC. V usage is TRBV5-1 and J usage is TRBJ2-1, with TRBD2 identical over 7 bases. The trim removed 2 bases at V and 8 bases at J, leaving 16 bases unmatched. The CDR3 consists of 17 residues. Germline V lookup: CDR1 SGHRS, CDR2 YFSETQ.

The chain combines TRBV3-1 (or the pseudogene TRBV3-2) with TRBJ2-3; 14 bases are shared with TRBD2. Germline-derived CDR1 and CDR2 are LGHDT and YNNKEL (reference sequence). The length of the CDR3 is 17 residues. V was pared by 2 bases and J by 5 bases, with 6 bases of the junction left unmatched. The CDR3 sequence: CASSQPSGTSGRDTQYF. In nucleotides, the CDR3 is TGTGCCAGCAGCCAACCTTCCGGGACTAGCGGGAGAGATACGCAGTATTTT.

A note on this clone: One end of the junction does not line up with germline, which may come from a read error. This sequence joins TRBV18 and TRBJ1-1, with 7 bases matching TRBD1. Germline V lookup: CDR1 KGHSH, CDR2 LQKENI. The CDR3 is made up of 13 amino acids. The CDR3 region has the DNA TGTGCCAGCTCACCTCCCGACAGGGCTGACGCTTTCTTT. This gives the protein CASSPPDRADAFF.

The CDR3 DNA is TGTGCCAGCAGCTTAATCCATGGAAGCTCCTACAATGAGCAGTTCTTC. Translating gives CASSLIHGSSYNEQFF. The chain recombines TRBV5-6 with TRBJ2-1; no firm D call. V lost 2 bases, J lost 0 bases, and 12 bases lay in between. Germline CDR1 SGHDT, CDR2 YYEEEE. The CDR3 has 16 amino acids.

This rearrangement joins TRBV7-2 to TRBJ1-6; 8 bases line up with TRBD1. This CDR3 spans 14 amino acids. V was pared by 3 bases and J by 9 bases, with 4 bases of the junction left unmatched. From germline, CDR1 is SGHTA and CDR2 FQGNSA. For the CDR3, the DNA is TGTGCCAGCAGCTTGGGGGACAGGCGTTCACCCCTCCACTTT. Translated: CASSLGDRRSPLHF.

The V gene is TRBV3-1 (or the pseudogene TRBV3-2), the J gene TRBJ2-1; 8 nucleotides align to TRBD2. The CDR3 has 18 residues. With 4 bases clipped from V and 2 bases from J, the junction kept 13 bases outside the gene matches. CDR1 and CDR2 (germline): LGHDT, YNNKEL (reference sequence). CDR3 DNA: TGTGCCAGCAGCCTCCAGCGGATCTCCGGGAGGGCCTACAATGAGCAGTTCTTC. This translates into CASSLQRISGRAYNEQFF.

This sequence joins TRBV28 and TRBJ2-2; 14 bases align to TRBD2. Germline trimming cut 2 bases from V and 7 bases from J; bases unmatched to any gene: 9. The CDR3 runs 18 residues. From germline, CDR1 is MDHEN and CDR2 SYDVKM. CDR3 sequence (DNA): TGTGCCAGCAGTTTAGAAATGGGGACTAGCGGGAGTGGCGGGGAGCTGTTTTTT. Translating it yields CASSLEMGTSGSGGELFF.

This clone was detected a few times. The CDR3 DNA is TGTGCCAGCAGCTTACAATCGCTAGCGGGGAGCGAGCAGTTCTTC. Its protein is CASSLQSLAGSEQFF. The V call is TRBV7-2, the J call TRBJ2-1; 9 bases line up with TRBD2. Germline V gene data show CDR1 as SGHTA and CDR2 as FQGNSA. Losses at the gene ends were 2 bases for V and 10 bases for J; bases not matched to a gene: 9. This CDR3 contains 15 residues.

V usage is TRBV19 and J usage is TRBJ1-1; D call uncertain. Germline V CDR1 and CDR2: LNHDA, SQIVND (reference sequence). The V and J ends lost 5 bases and 0 bases respectively, with 7 bases between them. The CDR3 contains 13 residues. CDR3 nucleotide sequence: TGTGCCAGTAGTGCCTTCATGAACACTGAAGCTTTCTTT. It specifies CASSAFMNTEAFF.

The chain couples TRBV3-1 (or the pseudogene TRBV3-2) to TRBJ2-5; D unclear. In germline, CDR1 is LGHDT, CDR2 YNNKEL (reference sequence). The V end lost 1 base, the J end lost 7 bases, and 13 bases lay between the germline ends. The CDR3 runs 14 residues. The CDR3 here is CASSQGAGQWTQYF. The CDR3 coding sequence is TGTGCCAGCAGCCAAGGGGCCGGCCAGTGGACCCAGTACTTC.

CDR3 amino acids: CASRVAGTTYEQYF. The CDR3 DNA reads as TGTGCCAGCCGGGTCGCGGGCACGACCTACGAGCAGTACTTC. This chain links TRBV28 with TRBJ2-7, with D maybe TRBD2 (5 bases). The germline V and J ends were trimmed by 8 bases and 2 bases, with 16 bases remaining between them. Germline V gene sequence: CDR1 MDHEN, CDR2 SYDVKM. The CDR3 length is 14 residues. The variable domain in full, with the rest retrieved from reference TRBV28 and TRBJ2-7, is DVKVTQSSRYLVKRTGEKVFLECVQDMDHENMFWYRQDPGLGLRLIYFSYDVKMKEKGDIPEGYSVSREKKERFSLILESASTNQTSMYLCASRVAGTTYEQYFGPGTRLTVT.

V gene TRBV6-5 combines with J gene TRBJ1-5; D uncertain. The V and J ends lost 5 bases and 5 bases respectively, with 10 bases between them. CDR1 is MNHEY, CDR2 SVGAGI, per germline. CDR3 length: 13 residues. The CDR3 protein is CASSPAGYQPQHF. The CDR3 DNA is TGTGCCAGCAGTCCCGCCGGGTATCAGCCCCAGCATTTT.

This clone appeared a few times. The chain links TRBV5-4 to TRBJ2-7; D ambiguous. V shed 4 bases and J shed 0 bases, with 14 bases lying between them. Germline V lookup: CDR1 SGHNT, CDR2 YYREEE (reference sequence). This CDR3 is 15 amino acids long. CDR3 amino acids: CASSEAATSSYEQYF. The CDR3 DNA reads as TGTGCCAGCAGCGAGGCAGCAACGAGCTCCTACGAGCAGTACTTC.

This chain connects TRBV28 to TRBJ2-7; perhaps TRBD1 as D (7 bases). From germline, CDR1 is MDHEN and CDR2 SYDVKM. The V gene lost 3 bases and the J gene lost 10 bases, with 16 bases spanning the gap. The CDR3 contains 13 residues. The CDR3 nucleotides are TGTGCCAGCAGTTTTGGGGGCAGGGGGGAACAGTACTTC. Translation gives CASSFGGRGEQYF.

This clone was picked up a small number of times. The chain has TRBV3-1 (or the pseudogene TRBV3-2) and TRBJ2-2, with D unresolved. CDR1 LGHDT and CDR2 YNNKEL come from the germline V gene (reference sequence). The CDR3 totals 13 residues. V was trimmed by 1 base and J by 6 bases, leaving 6 bases between them. In nucleotides, the CDR3 is TGTGCCAGCAGCCAAGGGGCGGCCGGGGAGCTGTTTTTT. It specifies CASSQGAAGELFF.

The genes are TRBV18 and TRBJ1-2, with D possibly matching TRBD1 (6 bases). Trimming removed 0 bases from V and 4 bases from J, with 12 bases in between. The CDR3 has 15 amino acids. Germline assignment: CDR1 KGHSH and CDR2 LQKENI. As DNA, the CDR3 is TGTGCCAGCTCACCACCTGGGGGCGCGGCCTATGGCTACACCTTC. Translation gives CASSPPGGAAYGYTF.

J is TRBJ1-1 and V is TRBV4-2; D call uncertain. The CDR3 sequence is 16 residues long. V was shortened by 2 bases and J by 10 bases, with 23 bases between the two germline ends. Germline V lookup: CDR1 LGHNA, CDR2 YNFKEQ. Written as DNA, the CDR3 is TGTGCCAGCAGCCAAAATGGGTATCGGGGAGCGGAAGGAGCTTTCTTT. Its protein product is CASSQNGYRGAEGAFF.

The V gene is TRBV5-1, the J gene TRBJ1-1; tentatively, D is TRBD1 (6 bases). This CDR3 is 15 amino acids long. The V end lost 2 bases, the J end lost 1 base, and 12 bases lay between the germline ends. Per the germline V gene, CDR1 is SGHRS and CDR2 is YFSETQ. The CDR3, as DNA: TGCGCCAGCAGCTTCACAGGGTCAAGGAACACTGAAGCTTTCTTT. This translates into CASSFTGSRNTEAFF.

The chain combines TRBV6-4 with TRBJ2-1; no definite D call. V gave up 6 bases and J gave up 12 bases, with 18 bases separating them. Looked up from germline, CDR1 is MRHNA and CDR2 is SNTAGT. This CDR3 has 13 amino acids. This CDR3 reads CASSAVGLGGQFF. CDR3 DNA sequence: TGTGCCAGCAGCGCGGTGGGCCTCGGTGGGCAGTTCTTC.

This chain uses TRBV5-1 with TRBJ1-2; D gene ambiguous. V was cut by 4 bases and J by 0 bases, with 7 bases left in between. Germline loops: CDR1 SGHRS, CDR2 YFSETQ. The CDR3 sequence is 13 residues long. The CDR3 sequence: CASSLGPNYGYTF. CDR3 bases: TGCGCCAGCAGCCTCGGTCCTAACTATGGCTACACCTTC.

The rearrangement links TRBV28 to TRBJ2-1; 11 positions agree with TRBD2. Germline lookup yields CDR1 MDHEN and CDR2 SYDVKM. With V trimmed by 3 bases and J by 4 bases, 2 bases remained unmatched. The CDR3 consists of 15 residues. The DNA for the CDR3 is TGTGCCAGCAGTTTCCGACTAGCGGGATACAATGAGCAGTTCTTC. Amino acids: CASSFRLAGYNEQFF.